The 14 T cell receptor beta chains below come from one sample, sequenced in a study of CD8+ T cells in alopecia areata. Extracted from the samples, RNA was reverse transcribed into cDNA to serve as the sequencing template. Clones were sequenced by immunoSEQ multiplex PCR, and TCRdb holds only the in-frame ones, with some missing. The sample records 150,000 to 200,000 clones, less than 75% being singletons. Regarding treatment: oral pan-JAK inhibitor, 5-10 mg twice daily. Sample: CD4+ T cells sorted from blood, taken around week 55, from a patient treated with tofacitinib. The receptor source for this set is a human donor with alopecia areata.

V and J are TRBV7-9 and TRBJ2-5, with TRBD1 as a possible D gene (6 bases). There are 11 residues in the CDR3. V lost 4 bases and J 7 bases, leaving 7 bases between the germline ends. Germline V lookup: CDR1 SEHNR, CDR2 FQNEAQ (reference sequence). The CDR3 reads CASSSRGTQYF. CDR3 sequence (DNA): TGTGCCAGCAGCTCCAGGGGGACCCAGTACTTC.

The rearrangement uses TRBV5-4 and TRBJ2-2; D not resolved. Germline V gene lookup returns CDR1 SGHNT and CDR2 YYREEE (reference sequence). V lost 7 bases to trimming and J lost 7 bases, with 14 bases between them. This CDR3 comprises 13 residues. The CDR3 DNA follows: TGTGCCAGCCATCCAGTGGGTGGCGGGGAGCTGTTTTTT. This codes for CASHPVGGGELFF.

The chain combines TRBV11-1 with TRBJ1-1; D is unresolved. V dropped 1 base and J dropped 4 bases, with 13 bases sitting between them. Germline V lookup: CDR1 SGHAT, CDR2 FQDESV (reference sequence). The CDR3 has 15 residues. The CDR3 here is CASSLVSFVGTEAFF. CDR3 in DNA: TGTGCCAGCAGCTTAGTGAGCTTCGTGGGCACTGAAGCTTTCTTT.

The chain couples TRBV30 to TRBJ2-7, with D perhaps matching TRBD1 (5 bases). V was shortened by 4 bases and J by 5 bases, with 15 bases between the two germline ends. The CDR3 consists of 13 residues. Per the germline V gene, CDR1 is GTSNPN and CDR2 is SVGIG (reference sequence). The CDR3 here is CAWNNPGFHEQYF. For the CDR3, the DNA is TGTGCCTGGAACAACCCAGGGTTCCACGAGCAGTACTTC.

The chain combines TRBV18 with TRBJ2-3; D unclear. The germline V and J ends were trimmed by 3 bases and 2 bases, with 15 bases remaining between them. CDR1 is KGHSH and CDR2 is LQKENI in the germline V gene. The CDR3 is made up of 16 amino acids. The CDR3: CASSPLQGSSTDTQYF. In nucleotides, the CDR3 is TGTGCCAGCTCACCTCTTCAAGGATCCTCCACAGATACGCAGTATTTT.

This clone was found a few times. The rearrangement uses TRBV5-1 and TRBJ2-1; unclear D gene. Trimming shortened V by 0 bases and J by 10 bases, and 11 bases separated the two germline ends. In germline, CDR1 is SGHRS, CDR2 YFSETQ. The CDR3 totals 13 residues. CDR3 nucleotide sequence: TGCGCCAGCAGCTTGGAGCTTGTCTCAGAGCAGTTCTTC. Its protein product is CASSLELVSEQFF.

The V and J genes are TRBV5-4 and TRBJ1-5; possible D gene TRBD1, 5 bases. The CDR3 contains 14 residues. V was clipped by 0 bases and J by 5 bases, with 9 bases between them. Per the germline V gene, CDR1 is SGHNT and CDR2 is YYREEE (reference sequence). The CDR3 here is CASSLAGGDQPQHF. CDR3 nucleotides: TGTGCCAGCAGCTTGGCTGGGGGAGATCAGCCCCAGCATTTT.

The chain recombines TRBV1 with TRBJ2-3; the table's D call of TRBD2 was not tested on the DNA. TRBV1 is classified as a pseudogene. The length of the CDR3 is 21 residues. This chain's CDR3 is CTSSQETGTSGVHCSTDTQYF. The CDR3 DNA reads TGCACCAGCAGCCAAGAGACTGGGACTAGCGGGGTCCACTGCAGCACAGATACGCAGTATTTT.

This clone showed up many times. The V and J genes are TRBV14 and TRBJ1-2; TRBD1 aligns across 7 bases. CDR1 and CDR2 from the germline V gene are SGHDN and FVKESK. CDR3 length equals 16 residues. Trimming at V came to 4 bases and at J to 4 bases, leaving 12 bases not matched to a gene. For the CDR3, the DNA is TGTGCCAGCAGCCCCTATGCGCAGCAGGGGGGCTATGGCTACACCTTC. Translated: CASSPYAQQGGYGYTF. The entire variable domain, with the rest obtained from reference TRBV14 and TRBJ1-2, is as follows: EAGVTQFPSHSVIEKGQTVTLRCDPISGHDNLYWYRRVMGKEIKFLLHFVKESKQDESGMPNNRFLAERTGGTYSTLKVQPAELEDSGVYFCASSPYAQQGGYGYTFGSGTRLTVV.

The chain uses TRBV18 and TRBJ2-7; weak D call: TRBD2 (6 bases). This CDR3 has 16 residues. Trimming pared 0 bases from V and 0 bases from J, leaving 12 bases between. Germline V gene data show CDR1 as KGHSH and CDR2 as LQKENI. Here the CDR3 reads CASSPPGGFSSYEQYF. For the CDR3, the DNA is TGTGCCAGCTCACCACCAGGAGGGTTCAGCTCCTACGAGCAGTACTTC.

This clone was seen a handful of times. The chain joins TRBV29-1 to TRBJ1-1, with 7 bases aligning to TRBD1. Trimming took 7 bases from V and 4 from J; bases not matched to a gene: 9. This CDR3 is 13 amino acids long. The V gene's germline CDR1 is SQVTM and CDR2 ANQGSEA. The CDR3 here is CSGCSGGGTEAFF. The CDR3 coding sequence is TGCAGCGGCTGCTCAGGGGGTGGCACTGAAGCTTTCTTT.

The chain employs TRBV7-6 and TRBJ2-3; TRBD2 matches 8 bases. Germline V gene sequence: CDR1 SGHVS, CDR2 FNYEAQ. The CDR3 consists of 16 residues. With 5 bases clipped from V and 3 bases from J, the junction kept 10 bases outside the gene matches. This chain's CDR3 is CASSPPASGGTDTQYF. Written as DNA, the CDR3 is TGTGCCAGCAGCCCCCCAGCGAGCGGGGGAACAGATACGCAGTATTTT.

The chain carries TRBV15 and TRBJ2-5; D is ambiguous. Trimming shortened V by 0 bases and J by 5 bases, and 10 bases separated the two germline ends. CDR3 length: 14 residues. The germline V gene has CDR1 LNHNV and CDR2 YYDKDF (reference sequence). Here the CDR3 reads CATSRDIDGETQYF. The CDR3 coding sequence is TGTGCCACCAGCAGAGACATCGACGGCGAGACCCAGTACTTC.

This chain links TRBV4-1 with TRBJ1-6; D is possibly TRBD1 (5 bases). Trimming removed 3 bases from V and 9 bases from J, with 12 bases in between. CDR1 is MGHRA, CDR2 YSYEKL, per germline. CDR3 length: 14 residues. This CDR3 reads CASSHSGYPSPLHF. CDR3 bases: TGCGCCAGCAGCCATTCAGGGTATCCTTCACCCCTCCACTTT.